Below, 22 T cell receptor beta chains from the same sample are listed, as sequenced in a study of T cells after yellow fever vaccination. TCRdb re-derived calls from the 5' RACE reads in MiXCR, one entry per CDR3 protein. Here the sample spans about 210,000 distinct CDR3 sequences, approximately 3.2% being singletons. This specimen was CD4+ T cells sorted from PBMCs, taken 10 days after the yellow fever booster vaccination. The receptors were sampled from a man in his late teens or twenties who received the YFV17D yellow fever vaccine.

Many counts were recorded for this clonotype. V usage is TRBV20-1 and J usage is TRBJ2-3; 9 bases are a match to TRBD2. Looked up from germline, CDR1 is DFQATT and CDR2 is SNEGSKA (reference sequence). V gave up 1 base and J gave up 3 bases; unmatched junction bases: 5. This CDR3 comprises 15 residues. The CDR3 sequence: CSARVGSGGTDTQYF. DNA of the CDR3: TGCAGTGCTAGAGTTGGTAGCGGGGGAACAGATACGCAGTATTTT.

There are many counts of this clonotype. The CDR3 is CSVSGSGANVLTF. CDR3 nucleotides: TGCAGTGTTTCCGGGTCTGGGGCCAACGTCCTGACTTTC. The genes are TRBV20-1 and TRBJ2-6; D gene uncertain. This CDR3 contains 13 residues. Germline assignment: CDR1 DFQATT and CDR2 SNEGSKA (reference sequence). V was clipped by 7 bases and J by 1 base, with 8 bases between them.

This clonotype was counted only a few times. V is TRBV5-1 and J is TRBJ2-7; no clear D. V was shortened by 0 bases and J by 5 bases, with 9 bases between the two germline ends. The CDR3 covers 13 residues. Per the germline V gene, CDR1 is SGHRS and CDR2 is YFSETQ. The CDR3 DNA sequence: TGCGCCAGCAGCTTGGGCCCACTGGACGAGCAGTACTTC. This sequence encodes CASSLGPLDEQYF.

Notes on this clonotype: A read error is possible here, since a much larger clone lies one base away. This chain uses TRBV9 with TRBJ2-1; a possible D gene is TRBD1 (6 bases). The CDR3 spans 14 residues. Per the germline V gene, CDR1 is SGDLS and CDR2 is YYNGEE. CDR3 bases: TGTGCCAGCAGCGTAGACTCTAGGGACAATGGGCAGTTCTTC. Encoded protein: CASSVDSRDNGQFF.

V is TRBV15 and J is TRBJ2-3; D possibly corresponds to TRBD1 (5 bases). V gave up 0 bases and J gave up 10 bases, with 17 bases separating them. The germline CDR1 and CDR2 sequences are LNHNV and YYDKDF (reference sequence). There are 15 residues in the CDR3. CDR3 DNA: TGTGCCACCAGCAGAGATAGGGGAACAGGTCTTTCGCAGTATTTT. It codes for CATSRDRGTGLSQYF.

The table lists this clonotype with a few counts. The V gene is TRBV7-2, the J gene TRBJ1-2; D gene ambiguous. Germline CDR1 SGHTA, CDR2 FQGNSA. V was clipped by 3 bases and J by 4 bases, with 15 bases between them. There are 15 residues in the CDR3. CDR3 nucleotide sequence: TGTGCCAGCAGCTTCGGCGGCGGTGGTGGCTATGGCTACACCTTC. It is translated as CASSFGGGGGYGYTF.

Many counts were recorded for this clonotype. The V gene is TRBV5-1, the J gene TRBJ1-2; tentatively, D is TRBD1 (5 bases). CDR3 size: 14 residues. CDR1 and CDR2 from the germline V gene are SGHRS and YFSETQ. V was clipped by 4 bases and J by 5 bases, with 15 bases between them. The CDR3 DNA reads TGCGCCAGCAGCAATCAGGGAGGGAGTTATGGCTACACCTTC. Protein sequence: CASSNQGGSYGYTF.

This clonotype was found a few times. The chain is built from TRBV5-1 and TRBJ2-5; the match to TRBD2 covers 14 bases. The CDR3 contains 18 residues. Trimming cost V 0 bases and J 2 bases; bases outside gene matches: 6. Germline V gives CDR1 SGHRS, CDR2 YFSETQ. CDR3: CASSLGGTSGGLQETQYF. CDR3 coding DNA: TGCGCCAGCAGCTTGGGGGGGACTAGCGGGGGCCTTCAAGAGACCCAGTACTTC. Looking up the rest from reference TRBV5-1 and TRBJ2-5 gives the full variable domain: KAGVTQTPRYLIKTRGQQVTLSCSPISGHRSVSWYQQTPGQGLQFLFEYFSETQRNKGNFPGRFSGRQFSNSRSEMNVSTLELGDSALYLCASSLGGTSGGLQETQYFGPGTRLLVL.

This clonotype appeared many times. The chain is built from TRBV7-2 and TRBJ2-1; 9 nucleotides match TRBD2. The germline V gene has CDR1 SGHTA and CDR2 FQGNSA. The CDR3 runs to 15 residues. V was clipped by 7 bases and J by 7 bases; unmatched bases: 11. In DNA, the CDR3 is TGTGCCAGCACCCCTCTAGCGGGGTCAAGGAATGAGCAGTTCTTC. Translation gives CASTPLAGSRNEQFF.

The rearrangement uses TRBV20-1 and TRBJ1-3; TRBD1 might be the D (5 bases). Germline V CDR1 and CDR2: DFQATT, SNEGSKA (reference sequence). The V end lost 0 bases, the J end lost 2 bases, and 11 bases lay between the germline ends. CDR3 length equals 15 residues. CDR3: CSARDPRGTGNTIYF. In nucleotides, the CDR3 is TGCAGTGCTAGAGACCCCCGGGGGACTGGAAACACCATATATTTT.

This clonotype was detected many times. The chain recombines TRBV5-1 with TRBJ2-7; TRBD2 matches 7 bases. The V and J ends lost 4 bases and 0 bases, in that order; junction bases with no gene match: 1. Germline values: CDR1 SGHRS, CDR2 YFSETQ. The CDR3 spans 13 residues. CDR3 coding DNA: TGCGCCAGCAGCACGGGGGGCTCCTACGAGCAGTACTTC. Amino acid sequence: CASSTGGSYEQYF.

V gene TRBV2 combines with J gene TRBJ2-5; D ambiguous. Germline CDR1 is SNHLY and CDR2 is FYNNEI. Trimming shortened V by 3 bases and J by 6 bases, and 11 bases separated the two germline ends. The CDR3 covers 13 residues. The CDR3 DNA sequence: TGTGCCAGCAGTGATAATTTTGTTCAGACCCAGTACTTC. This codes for CASSDNFVQTQYF.

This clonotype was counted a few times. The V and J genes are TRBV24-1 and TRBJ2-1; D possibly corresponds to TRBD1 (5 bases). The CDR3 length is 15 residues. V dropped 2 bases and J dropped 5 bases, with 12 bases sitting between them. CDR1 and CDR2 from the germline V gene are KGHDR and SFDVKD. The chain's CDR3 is CATSDWGGAHNEQFF. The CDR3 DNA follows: TGTGCCACCAGTGATTGGGGTGGGGCCCACAATGAGCAGTTCTTC.

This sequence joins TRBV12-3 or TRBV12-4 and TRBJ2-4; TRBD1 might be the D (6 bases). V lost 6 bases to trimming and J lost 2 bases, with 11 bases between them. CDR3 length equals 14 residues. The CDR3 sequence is CASSLQGTKNIQYF. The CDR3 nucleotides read TGTGCCAGCAGCCTACAGGGAACCAAAAACATTCAGTACTTC.

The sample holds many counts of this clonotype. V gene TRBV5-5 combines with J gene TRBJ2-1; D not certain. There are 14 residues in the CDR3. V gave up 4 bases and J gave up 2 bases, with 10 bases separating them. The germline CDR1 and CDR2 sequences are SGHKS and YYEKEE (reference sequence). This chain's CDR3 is CASSRGPAYNEQFF. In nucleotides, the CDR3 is TGTGCCAGCAGCCGCGGACCCGCCTACAATGAGCAGTTCTTC.

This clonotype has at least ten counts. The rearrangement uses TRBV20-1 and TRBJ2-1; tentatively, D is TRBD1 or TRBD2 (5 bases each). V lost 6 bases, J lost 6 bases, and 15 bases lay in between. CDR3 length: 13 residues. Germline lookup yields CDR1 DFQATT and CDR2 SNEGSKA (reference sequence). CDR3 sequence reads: CSARGTGANEQFF. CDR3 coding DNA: TGCAGTGCCCGGGGAACTGGGGCCAATGAGCAGTTCTTC.

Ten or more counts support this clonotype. DNA for the CDR3: TGTGCCAGCAGCTTACAGGGGACCGGGGCCAACGTCCTGACTTTC. Its protein is CASSLQGTGANVLTF. This chain links TRBV7-3 with TRBJ2-6; D might be TRBD1 (6 bases). Trimming removed 2 bases from V and 4 bases from J, with 9 bases in between. The CDR3 sequence is 15 residues long. Germline lookup yields CDR1 SGHTA and CDR2 FQGTGA.

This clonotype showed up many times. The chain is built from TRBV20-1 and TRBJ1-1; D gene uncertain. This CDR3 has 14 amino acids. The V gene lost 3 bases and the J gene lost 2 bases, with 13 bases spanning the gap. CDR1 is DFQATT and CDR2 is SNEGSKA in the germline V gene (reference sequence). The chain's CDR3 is CSARIRGGNTEAFF. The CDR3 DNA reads TGCAGTGCTAGGATAAGAGGCGGCAACACTGAAGCTTTCTTT.

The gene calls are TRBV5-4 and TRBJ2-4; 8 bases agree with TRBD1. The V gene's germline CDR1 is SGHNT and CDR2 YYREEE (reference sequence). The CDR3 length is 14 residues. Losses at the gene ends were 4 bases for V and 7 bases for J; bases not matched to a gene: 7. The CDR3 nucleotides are TGTGCCAGCAGCCCGCAGGGGGCTGCGAACATTCAGTACTTC. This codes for CASSPQGAANIQYF.

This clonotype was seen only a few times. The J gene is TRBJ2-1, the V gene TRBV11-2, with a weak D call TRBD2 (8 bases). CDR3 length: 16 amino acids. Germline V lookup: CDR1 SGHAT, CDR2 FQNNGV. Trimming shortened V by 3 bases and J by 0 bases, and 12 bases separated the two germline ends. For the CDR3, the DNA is TGTGCCAGCAGCTTGCGGGGGGACAGCTCCTACAATGAGCAGTTCTTC. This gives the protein CASSLRGDSSYNEQFF.

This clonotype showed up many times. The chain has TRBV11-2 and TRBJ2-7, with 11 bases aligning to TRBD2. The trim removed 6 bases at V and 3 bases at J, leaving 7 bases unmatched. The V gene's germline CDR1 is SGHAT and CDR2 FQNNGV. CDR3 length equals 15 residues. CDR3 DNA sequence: TGTGCCAGCAGATCCCCCGGGACTAGCGGCTACGAGCAGTACTTC. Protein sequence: CASRSPGTSGYEQYF.

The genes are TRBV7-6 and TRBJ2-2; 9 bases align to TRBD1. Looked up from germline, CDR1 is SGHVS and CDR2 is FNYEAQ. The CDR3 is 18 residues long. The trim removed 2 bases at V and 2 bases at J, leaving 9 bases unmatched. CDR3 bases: TGTGCCAGCAGCTTAAGGATTAGGGACAGGGTAAACACCGGGGAGCTGTTTTTT. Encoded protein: CASSLRIRDRVNTGELFF.